This T cell receptor beta chain was recorded in a study of neurological immune-mediated disorders. This clonotype was recorded many times. Its cognate antigen is unknown. In TCRdb, the 5' RACE reads were re-called with MiXCR into one record per CDR3 protein. This table holds roughly 57,000 distinct CDR3 sequences, 7.5% to 9.5% found once. Time point denoted: longitudinal time-point 3. Study-wide points: HTLV-1-associated myelopathy had the most TCR clonal expansion, and multiple sclerosis had the least, less than healthy controls. No sharing of CDR3 amino acid sequences was observed among expanded clones across subjects, suggesting private repertoires in all groups.

Germline CDR1 SNHLY, CDR2 FYNNEI. This CDR3 region has 11 residues. V gave up 4 bases and J gave up 9 bases, with 6 bases separating them. This sequence originates from a woman between 40 and 50 years old in good health. The chain recombines TRBV2 with TRBJ2-2; D not certain. The sequenced sample was PBMCs. This CDR3 reads CASSVHWELFF. The CDR3, as DNA: TGTGCCAGCAGTGTCCACTGGGAGCTGTTTTTT.